These T cell receptor beta chains were read from a single sample in a study of post-analysis software for immune sequencing data. From the PCR reads, TCRdb called clonotypes with MiXCR, one entry per CDR3 protein. The sample holds 380,000 or so distinct CDR3 sequences; roughly 36% are singletons and the top ten take 13%. Sequenced material: blood. These receptors were collected from a girl between 5 and 17 years old with multiple sclerosis. CDR3s include the opening cysteine and the closing phenylalanine or tryptophan. Each record gives: J gene, clone size, V gene, D gene, CDR3 DNA, CDR3 protein. A D gene is named only where the DNA matches it firmly. Expanded clones get a size class; other rows say once, few or many, or leave the size out.

j_gene: TRBJ1-2; abundance: few; v_gene: TRBV7-9; d_gene: -; CDR3nt: TGTGCCAGCAGCTTAGGCCGCAGGCTCCACGATGGCTACACCTTC; CDR3aa: CASSLGRRLHDGYTF
j_gene: TRBJ1-4; abundance: -; v_gene: TRBV4-2; d_gene: TRBD1; CDR3nt: TGTGCCAGCAGCCCAATATCCTGGACAGGTCCAACTAATGAAAAACTGTTTTTT; CDR3aa: CASSPISWTGPTNEKLFF
j_gene: TRBJ2-3; abundance: -; v_gene: TRBV20-1; d_gene: TRBD1; CDR3nt: TGCAGTGCTAGACAGGGGGCAGATACGCAGTATTTT; CDR3aa: CSARQGADTQYF
j_gene: TRBJ2-1; abundance: -; v_gene: TRBV4-3; d_gene: -; CDR3nt: TGCGCCAGCAGCCAAGATACTAGCAGGAGTGAGCAGTTCTTC; CDR3aa: CASSQDTSRSEQFF
j_gene: TRBJ1-1; abundance: -; v_gene: TRBV12-5; d_gene: -; CDR3nt: TGTGCTAGTGGTTTGCCCCCAAGGGCTGCCACTGAAGCTTTCTTT; CDR3aa: CASGLPPRAATEAFF
j_gene: TRBJ1-6; abundance: few; v_gene: TRBV4-1; d_gene: -; CDR3nt: TGCGCCAGCAGCCAGTATCCACGGACAACCGGGACGGCGGATGACTCACCCCTCCACTTT; CDR3aa: CASSQYPRTTGTADDSPLHF
j_gene: TRBJ2-7; abundance: -; v_gene: TRBV12-3/TRBV12-4; d_gene: -; CDR3nt: TGTGCCAGCAGTTCCTCCTTTTCTGGGTCAGACGAGCAGTACTTC; CDR3aa: CASSSSFSGSDEQYF
j_gene: TRBJ2-3; abundance: few; v_gene: TRBV2; d_gene: -; CDR3nt: TGTGCCAGCAGCGGAGACAGGTTGGCCACAGATACGCAGTATTTT; CDR3aa: CASSGDRLATDTQYF
j_gene: TRBJ1-1; abundance: -; v_gene: TRBV7-9; d_gene: -; CDR3nt: TGTGCCAGCAGCTCGGGGCGGGGGGCCACTGAGGCTTTCTTT; CDR3aa: CASSSGRGATEAFF
j_gene: TRBJ2-1; abundance: many; v_gene: TRBV9; d_gene: TRBD2; CDR3nt: TGTGCCAGCAGCGCCCTAGCGGGAACCTACAATGAGCAGTTCTTC; CDR3aa: CASSALAGTYNEQFF
j_gene: TRBJ2-7; abundance: few; v_gene: TRBV7-8; d_gene: -; CDR3nt: TGTGCCAGCAGCTTGGGGGGGACAGGAGAGAGCCAGTACTTC; CDR3aa: CASSLGGTGESQYF
j_gene: TRBJ2-5; abundance: -; v_gene: TRBV4-1; d_gene: TRBD1; CDR3nt: TGCGCCAGCAGCCACTTGGACAGGGGGAAAGAGACCCAGTACTTC; CDR3aa: CASSHLDRGKETQYF
j_gene: TRBJ2-1; abundance: few; v_gene: TRBV27; d_gene: -; CDR3nt: TGTGCCAGCAGTTTAGGTTGGAGCTGGGTCGACAATGAGCAGTTCTTC; CDR3aa: CASSLGWSWVDNEQFF
j_gene: TRBJ2-3; abundance: -; v_gene: TRBV3-1; d_gene: TRBD2; CDR3nt: TGTGCCAGCAGCCCCCTAGGACTAGCGCCAGATACGCAGTATTTT; CDR3aa: CASSPLGLAPDTQYF
j_gene: TRBJ2-3; abundance: -; v_gene: TRBV4-3; d_gene: -; CDR3nt: TGCGCCAGCAGCCAAGAACTAGTCGCAGATACGCAGTATTTT; CDR3aa: CASSQELVADTQYF
j_gene: TRBJ1-1; abundance: -; v_gene: TRBV12-3/TRBV12-4; d_gene: TRBD1; CDR3nt: TGTGCCAGCACTCGGACAGGGGATAGGAAGGCTGAAGCTTTCTTT; CDR3aa: CASTRTGDRKAEAFF
j_gene: TRBJ1-4; abundance: -; v_gene: TRBV29-1; d_gene: -; CDR3nt: TGCAGCGTCCGAACAGGGAATGACGAAAAACTGTTTTTT; CDR3aa: CSVRTGNDEKLFF
j_gene: TRBJ2-5; abundance: -; v_gene: TRBV5-1; d_gene: -; CDR3nt: TGCGCCAGCAGCTTGGATGTTCAGGGGCAAGAGACCCAGTACTTC; CDR3aa: CASSLDVQGQETQYF
j_gene: TRBJ2-1; abundance: -; v_gene: TRBV24-1; d_gene: TRBD1; CDR3nt: TGTGCCACCGAGACAGGGAATGAGCAGTTCTTC; CDR3aa: CATETGNEQFF
j_gene: TRBJ2-3; abundance: many; v_gene: TRBV5-1; d_gene: TRBD2; CDR3nt: TGCGCCAGCAGCTTGACTAGCGGGGGGGCAGATACGCAGTATTTT; CDR3aa: CASSLTSGGADTQYF
j_gene: TRBJ2-1; abundance: few; v_gene: TRBV5-1; d_gene: -; CDR3nt: TGCGCCAGCAGCGCCCGGCAGGGGGGACTCAATGAGCAGTTCTTC; CDR3aa: CASSARQGGLNEQFF
j_gene: TRBJ2-6; abundance: -; v_gene: TRBV7-2; d_gene: TRBD1; CDR3nt: TGTGCCAGCAGCTTATACGCCGGGACAGCTGGGGCCAACGTCCTGACTTTC; CDR3aa: CASSLYAGTAGANVLTF
j_gene: TRBJ1-2; abundance: -; v_gene: TRBV7-2; d_gene: -; CDR3nt: TGTGCCAGCAGCTTAGGCGGGGAGGGGGGAAATGGCTACACCTTC; CDR3aa: CASSLGGEGGNGYTF
j_gene: TRBJ2-5; abundance: -; v_gene: TRBV5-1; d_gene: -; CDR3nt: TGCGCTAACATCGGGGCAGAACAAGAGACCCAGTACTTC; CDR3aa: CANIGAEQETQYF
j_gene: TRBJ2-7; abundance: many; v_gene: TRBV6-6; d_gene: -; CDR3nt: TGTGCCAGCAGACAGTTGGACGAGCAGTACTTC; CDR3aa: CASRQLDEQYF
j_gene: TRBJ2-1; abundance: -; v_gene: TRBV5-1; d_gene: TRBD1; CDR3nt: TGCGCCAGCAGGCTGTCCGGGACAGAGAACAATGAGCAGTTCTTC; CDR3aa: CASRLSGTENNEQFF
j_gene: TRBJ2-1; abundance: many; v_gene: TRBV11-2; d_gene: -; CDR3nt: TGTGCCAGCAGCTTAGATGCCGAATCCTACAATGAGCAGTTCTTC; CDR3aa: CASSLDAESYNEQFF
j_gene: TRBJ2-4; abundance: few; v_gene: TRBV28; d_gene: -; CDR3nt: TGTGCCAGCACCATAGCAGGGGCGGACATTCAGTACTTC; CDR3aa: CASTIAGADIQYF
j_gene: TRBJ2-1; abundance: -; v_gene: TRBV25-1; d_gene: TRBD1; CDR3nt: TGTGCCAGCAGTGAGTTTCGCCCGGGACAGGCCCTGTTCTTC; CDR3aa: CASSEFRPGQALFF
j_gene: TRBJ2-3; abundance: -; v_gene: TRBV20-1; d_gene: -; CDR3nt: TGCAGTGCTAGAGGAACAGGGAAGCGCACAGATACGCAGTATTTT; CDR3aa: CSARGTGKRTDTQYF
j_gene: TRBJ2-7; abundance: once; v_gene: TRBV28; d_gene: -; CDR3nt: TGTGCCAGCAGTTTCGGGACAACTTTAGGCGAGCAGTACTTC; CDR3aa: CASSFGTTLGEQYF
j_gene: TRBJ2-1; abundance: -; v_gene: TRBV7-2; d_gene: TRBD2; CDR3nt: TGTGCCAGCAGCTTAGTGCGGGGGGCGGGAAATGAGCAGTTCTTC; CDR3aa: CASSLVRGAGNEQFF
j_gene: TRBJ1-2; abundance: many; v_gene: TRBV4-2; d_gene: TRBD1; CDR3nt: TGTGCCAGCAGCCCGGACAGGACTAACTATGGCTACACCTTC; CDR3aa: CASSPDRTNYGYTF
j_gene: TRBJ2-3; abundance: -; v_gene: TRBV15; d_gene: -; CDR3nt: TGTGCCACCAGCAGAGGATCAACAGATACGCAGTATTTT; CDR3aa: CATSRGSTDTQYF
j_gene: TRBJ1-1; abundance: few; v_gene: TRBV7-9; d_gene: -; CDR3nt: TGTGCCAGCAGCTTAGTTCTGGGGGACACTGAAGCTTTCTTT; CDR3aa: CASSLVLGDTEAFF
j_gene: TRBJ2-1; abundance: few; v_gene: TRBV12-3/TRBV12-4; d_gene: -; CDR3nt: TGTGCCAGCAGTTTAGTCTCAGGACCTAACAATGAGCAGTTCTTC; CDR3aa: CASSLVSGPNNEQFF
j_gene: TRBJ2-5; abundance: -; v_gene: TRBV5-1; d_gene: -; CDR3nt: TGCGCCAGCAGCTCAGGTCAGAGGGAAGAGACCCAGTACTTC; CDR3aa: CASSSGQREETQYF
j_gene: TRBJ2-3; abundance: few; v_gene: TRBV20-1; d_gene: TRBD2; CDR3nt: TGCAGTGCTAGCGGACTAGCGGGGGACTCTAGCACAGATACGCAGTATTTT; CDR3aa: CSASGLAGDSSTDTQYF
j_gene: TRBJ1-1; abundance: -; v_gene: TRBV4-1; d_gene: -; CDR3nt: TGCGCCGGCAGCCAAATCATGTCCCGACGTACGGGGACCCACACTGAAGCTTTCTTT; CDR3aa: CAGSQIMSRRTGTHTEAFF
j_gene: TRBJ1-5; abundance: few; v_gene: TRBV7-9; d_gene: -; CDR3nt: TGTGCCAGCAGCTTAGCGCAGGGACACGGTCAGCCCCAGCATTTT; CDR3aa: CASSLAQGHGQPQHF
j_gene: TRBJ1-1; abundance: -; v_gene: TRBV6-5; d_gene: -; CDR3nt: TGTGCCAGCAGTTCGAAAACAGGGAACACTGAAGCTTTCTTT; CDR3aa: CASSSKTGNTEAFF
j_gene: TRBJ2-2; abundance: few; v_gene: TRBV4-3; d_gene: TRBD1; CDR3nt: TGCGCCAGCAGCCGGACAGGTCAGACCGGGGAGCTGTTTTTT; CDR3aa: CASSRTGQTGELFF
j_gene: TRBJ2-7; abundance: -; v_gene: TRBV3-1; d_gene: TRBD2; CDR3nt: TGTGCCAGCAGCACCCTAGCGGGGGTTCACGAGCAGTACTTC; CDR3aa: CASSTLAGVHEQYF
j_gene: TRBJ1-1; abundance: -; v_gene: TRBV4-2; d_gene: -; CDR3nt: TGTGCCAGCAGCCAAGATACGGGGCGGGGGGCGGGGGACACTGAAGCTTTCTTT; CDR3aa: CASSQDTGRGAGDTEAFF
j_gene: TRBJ2-5; abundance: many; v_gene: TRBV7-2; d_gene: TRBD2; CDR3nt: TGTGCCAGCAGCCCTGGGACTAGCGGACAAGAGACCCAGTACTTC; CDR3aa: CASSPGTSGQETQYF
j_gene: TRBJ2-7; abundance: -; v_gene: TRBV6-1; d_gene: TRBD1; CDR3nt: TGTGCCAGCAGGGAAGTTCGGGACAGGGGGCAATGGTACTTC; CDR3aa: CASREVRDRGQWYF
j_gene: TRBJ1-1; abundance: -; v_gene: TRBV5-1; d_gene: TRBD1; CDR3nt: TGCGCCAGCAGCTCCGTAACGGGACAGCCGAACACTGAAGCTTTCTTT; CDR3aa: CASSSVTGQPNTEAFF
j_gene: TRBJ2-5; abundance: -; v_gene: TRBV29-1; d_gene: -; CDR3nt: TGCAGCGTTGCATCCGTAGTCGCAGAGACCCAGTACTTC; CDR3aa: CSVASVVAETQYF
j_gene: TRBJ1-6; abundance: -; v_gene: TRBV7-3; d_gene: TRBD1; CDR3nt: TGTGTCAGCAGCCCCGGACAGGGAGGTTCACCCCTCCACTTT; CDR3aa: CVSSPGQGGSPLHF
j_gene: TRBJ2-3; abundance: -; v_gene: TRBV25-1; d_gene: -; CDR3nt: TGTGCCAGCAGGCGGGTAGATACGCAGTATTTT; CDR3aa: CASRRVDTQYF
j_gene: TRBJ2-1; abundance: few; v_gene: TRBV10-3; d_gene: TRBD2; CDR3nt: TGTGCCATCAGTGAGGGCGGGGGGTCTTTCTCCTACAATGAGCAGTTCTTC; CDR3aa: CAISEGGGSFSYNEQFF
j_gene: TRBJ2-3; abundance: -; v_gene: TRBV2; d_gene: TRBD1; CDR3nt: TGTGCCAGCAGTGAGAACGGACAGGGACGTGATACGCAGTATTTT; CDR3aa: CASSENGQGRDTQYF
j_gene: TRBJ2-7; abundance: few; v_gene: TRBV12-3/TRBV12-4; d_gene: TRBD1; CDR3nt: TGTGCCAGCAGTTTAATCGGACAGGGCACCTACGAGCAGTACTTC; CDR3aa: CASSLIGQGTYEQYF
j_gene: TRBJ2-3; abundance: -; v_gene: TRBV11-2; d_gene: TRBD2; CDR3nt: TGTGCCAGCGGCCCCTACCCGGGACTAGCGGGAATAACAGATACGCAGTATTTT; CDR3aa: CASGPYPGLAGITDTQYF
j_gene: TRBJ2-3; abundance: few; v_gene: TRBV7-2; d_gene: -; CDR3nt: TGTGCCAGCAGCTTTTTCGTAGGACAGACTCTCACAGATACGCAGTATTTT; CDR3aa: CASSFFVGQTLTDTQYF
j_gene: TRBJ1-5; abundance: -; v_gene: TRBV20-1; d_gene: TRBD1; CDR3nt: TGCAGTGCTAGATCCCTTGGACAGGGAAAGCGTCAGCCCCAGCATTTT; CDR3aa: CSARSLGQGKRQPQHF
j_gene: TRBJ2-7; abundance: few; v_gene: TRBV11-2; d_gene: TRBD1; CDR3nt: TGTGCCAGCACCAGAACCGGGACAGGGGACTACGAGCAGTACTTC; CDR3aa: CASTRTGTGDYEQYF
j_gene: TRBJ1-6; abundance: -; v_gene: TRBV7-9; d_gene: -; CDR3nt: TGTGCCAGCAGCTTAGTGGGGGCAAGGGAGCCCCTCCACTTT; CDR3aa: CASSLVGAREPLHF